These 20 T cell receptor beta chains were all obtained from the same sample, sequenced in a study of shared clonotypes between healthy human individuals. Only in-frame clones appear in the TCRdb table, and some are missing; sequencing was by immunoSEQ multiplex PCR. The profile shows roughly 1,100,000 clones, approximately 70% of them singletons. Sequencing input: memory CD4+ T cells sorted from blood. As for subset: CD45RA-negative fraction. The origin of the receptors is a man aged 18 to 29 in good health.

The chain uses TRBV28 and TRBJ2-7, with 7 bases fitting TRBD2. The germline CDR1 and CDR2 sequences are MDHEN and SYDVKM. The CDR3 extends over 14 amino acids. With V trimmed by 5 bases and J by 2 bases, 6 bases remained unmatched. DNA for the CDR3: TGTGCCAGCAGTGCAAGCGGACTAGCCTACGAGCAGTACTTC. Amino acids: CASSASGLAYEQYF.

The J gene is TRBJ2-1, the V gene TRBV5-4; no clear D gene. Germline V CDR1 and CDR2: SGHNT, YYREEE (reference sequence). The V gene lost 1 base and the J gene lost 0 bases, with 11 bases spanning the gap. The CDR3 is made up of 16 amino acids. CDR3 loop: CASSLKVSSSYNEQFF. CDR3 in DNA: TGTGCCAGCAGCTTGAAGGTTTCGAGCTCCTACAATGAGCAGTTCTTC.

The V call is TRBV7-2, the J call TRBJ1-1, with D hard to call. The CDR3 runs 13 residues. Deletions cut 1 base from V and 4 bases from J, with 7 bases between. CDR1 and CDR2 from the germline V gene are SGHTA and FQGNSA. The CDR3 DNA sequence: TGTGCCAGCAGCTTAGAATTGTTCACTGAAGCTTTCTTT. This encodes CASSLELFTEAFF.

This clone came up a few times. The chain employs TRBV2 and TRBJ2-2, with 10 nucleotides matching TRBD2. Germline V lookup: CDR1 SNHLY, CDR2 FYNNEI. The CDR3 sequence is 15 residues long. J was trimmed by 6 bases and V by 4 bases; bases with no gene match: 5. CDR3: CASSGSGRQSGELFF. CDR3 coding DNA: TGTGCCAGCAGTGGTAGCGGGAGGCAATCCGGGGAGCTGTTTTTT. Looking up the rest from reference TRBV2 and TRBJ2-2 gives the full variable domain: EPEVTQTPSHQVTQMGQEVILRCVPISNHLYFYWYRQILGQKVEFLVSFYNNEISEKSEIFDDQFSVERPDGSNFTLKIRSTKLEDSAMYFCASSGSGRQSGELFFGEGSRLTVL.

This chain links TRBV7-2 with TRBJ2-1; tentative D call: TRBD2 (5 bases). The length of the CDR3 is 16 residues. Trimming cost V 5 bases and J 2 bases, with 16 bases left between them. Germline CDR1 is SGHTA and CDR2 is FQGNSA. The CDR3, as DNA: TGTGCCAGCAGCCCCCAAAGCGGAAAGACCTACAATGAGCAGTTCTTC. Amino acids: CASSPQSGKTYNEQFF.

The chain is built from TRBV5-1 and TRBJ1-3, with TRBD1 as a possible D gene (6 bases). CDR3 size: 19 residues. The germline V and J ends were trimmed by 4 bases and 0 bases, with 23 bases remaining between them. The germline CDR1 and CDR2 sequences are SGHRS and YFSETQ. CDR3 in amino acids: CASSHPTGHELSSGNTIYF. The CDR3 nucleotides are TGCGCCAGCAGCCACCCGACAGGCCACGAATTATCCTCTGGAAACACCATATATTTT.

The chain links TRBV5-1 to TRBJ1-1; D gene ambiguous. The CDR3 extends over 14 amino acids. V was pared by 5 bases and J by 0 bases, with 11 bases between. Per the germline V gene, CDR1 is SGHRS and CDR2 is YFSETQ. The CDR3 region is CASRADNMNTEAFF. The CDR3, as DNA: TGCGCCAGCAGAGCCGACAATATGAACACTGAAGCTTTCTTT.

The V call is TRBV19, the J call TRBJ2-7, with 8 bases lining up with TRBD1. CDR1 is LNHDA and CDR2 is SQIVND in the germline V gene (reference sequence). This CDR3 contains 13 residues. V gave up 6 bases and J gave up 3 bases; unmatched junction bases: 4. DNA of the CDR3: TGTGCCAGTAGACGGACAGGGAGCTACGAGCAGTACTTC. Encoded protein: CASRRTGSYEQYF.

This clone has only one observation. This chain links TRBV18 with TRBJ1-3; D unclear. The V and J ends lost 1 base and 5 bases respectively, with 18 bases between them. Germline CDR1 reads KGHSH; CDR2 reads LQKENI. This CDR3 contains 17 residues. CDR3 nucleotides: TGTGCCAGCTCACCACGGGATTTAAGGACTCAAAGAAACACCATATATTTT. This sequence encodes CASSPRDLRTQRNTIYF.

This clone appeared once. This chain uses TRBV28 with TRBJ1-1; a weak D match, TRBD1 (5 bases). The germline V gene has CDR1 MDHEN and CDR2 SYDVKM. CDR3 size: 15 residues. The V and J ends lost 5 bases and 4 bases respectively, with 17 bases between them. CDR3: CASSRWGEGSTEAFF. As DNA, the CDR3 is TGTGCCAGCAGTCGTTGGGGGGAGGGGAGCACTGAAGCTTTCTTT.

This rearrangement joins TRBV18 to TRBJ2-7, with D tentatively TRBD1 (6 bases). The CDR3 length is 12 residues. Germline V gives CDR1 KGHSH, CDR2 LQKENI. V shed 5 bases and J shed 7 bases, with 12 bases lying between them. The CDR3 sequence: CASSEYGTEQYF. CDR3 nucleotides: TGTGCCAGCTCAGAATACGGGACAGAGCAGTACTTC.

The V and J genes are TRBV9 and TRBJ2-7, with D possibly TRBD1 on 5 matching bases. Germline V CDR1 and CDR2: SGDLS, YYNGEE. The CDR3 totals 13 residues. Between the trimmed V and J ends, which lost 3 bases and 2 bases, there was a span of 9 bases. The CDR3 DNA sequence: TGTGCCAGCAGCGCGACAGTGCCCTACGAGCAGTACTTC. It specifies CASSATVPYEQYF.

A single count supports this clone. V usage is TRBV28 and J usage is TRBJ2-7; D is possibly TRBD1 (6 bases). The V end lost 9 bases, the J end lost 1 base, and 16 bases lay between the germline ends. The CDR3 is 14 residues long. Germline V gene sequence: CDR1 MDHEN, CDR2 SYDVKM. In DNA form, the CDR3 reads TGTGCCAGTCATGGGTCGGACAGTTCCTACGAGCAGTACTTC. Its translation is CASHGSDSSYEQYF.

The chain joins TRBV4-1 to TRBJ1-2; 8 bases are a match to TRBD1. V lost 3 bases and J lost 7; bases outside the gene matches: 1. The CDR3 has 12 residues. From germline, CDR1 is MGHRA and CDR2 YSYEKL. CDR3 bases: TGCGCCAGCAGCCACGGACAGGGTGGCTACACCTTC. Amino acid sequence: CASSHGQGGYTF.

CDR3 sequence: CASRSGSGRVGGYTF. The CDR3 region has the DNA TGTGCCAGCAGGTCGGGGTCGGGGCGTGTAGGGGGCTACACCTTC. This chain connects TRBV6-5 to TRBJ1-2, with D possibly TRBD1 on 5 matching bases. The V gene lost 6 bases and the J gene lost 8 bases, with 22 bases spanning the gap. The CDR3 loop spans 15 amino acids. The germline CDR1 and CDR2 sequences are MNHEY and SVGAGI.

V usage is TRBV5-1 and J usage is TRBJ1-2, with D unclear. The germline gives CDR1 SGHRS, CDR2 YFSETQ. Trimming took off 2 bases at V and 3 bases at J, with 11 bases between the two ends. The CDR3 has 14 amino acids. CDR3 in DNA: TGCGCCAGCAGCTTAGACTTAACGGACTATGGCTACACCTTC. It translates to CASSLDLTDYGYTF.

The CDR3 protein is CAWSTTGTGAGEQYF. The CDR3 coding sequence is TGTGCCTGGAGTACAACCGGGACAGGGGCTGGGGAGCAGTACTTC. The chain has TRBV30 and TRBJ2-7; 10 bases match TRBD1. Germline-derived CDR1 and CDR2 are GTSNPN and SVGIG (reference sequence). The CDR3 has 15 residues. V shed 2 bases and J 7 bases; nucleotides not matched to a gene: 11.

A few counts support this clone. This chain connects TRBV6-6 to TRBJ1-3, with D perhaps TRBD1 (5 bases). Trimming took 6 bases from V and 2 from J, leaving 11 bases between them. The CDR3 length is 14 residues. Germline loops: CDR1 MNHNY, CDR2 SVGAGI (reference sequence). The CDR3 is CASRDTSTGNTIYF. The CDR3 nucleotides are TGTGCCAGCAGGGACACTTCCACTGGAAACACCATATATTTT.

About this clone itself: The junction differs from germline at one of its ends, possibly a read error. The chain is built from TRBV5-6 and TRBJ1-5, with D uncertain. This CDR3 is built from 16 residues. The germline V gene has CDR1 SGHDT and CDR2 YYEEEE. CDR3 bases: TGTGCCAGCAGCGTTCGACTGACCGGTAGCCATCAGCCCCAGCATTTT. Protein sequence: CASSVRLTGSHQPQHF. Filled out from reference TRBV5-6 and TRBJ1-5, the complete variable domain reads DAGVTQSPTHLIKTRGQQVTLRCSPKSGHDTVSWYQQALGQGPQFIFQYYEEEERQRGNFPDRFSGHQFPNYSSELNVNALLLGDSALYLCASSVRLTGSHQPQHFGDGTRLSIL.

The CDR3: CASGLVSTSGVGTQYF. CDR3 in DNA: TGTGCTAGTGGTTTGGTATCGACTAGCGGGGTAGGGACCCAGTACTTC. This chain connects TRBV12-5 to TRBJ2-5, with 11 nucleotides matching TRBD2. Trimming took 0 bases from V and 7 from J; bases not matched to a gene: 7. The CDR3 totals 16 residues. Germline V gene sequence: CDR1 LGHNT, CDR2 FRNRAP.